This T cell receptor beta chain was observed in a study of read filtering for tumor transcriptome and immune sequencing. Across the study: Transcriptome libraries were built from DNase-treated RNA. Per sample, TCR-region reads ranged about 4 to 11 million by IR-seq, about 75 to 1,300 by RNA-seq.

The germline V gene has CDR1 SEHNR and CDR2 FQNEAQ (reference sequence). CDR3 length: 11 amino acids. This library used 300 to 450 ng RNA and molecular barcoded adaptors spanning alpha/delta and beta/gamma chains. TCRdb reprocessed the reads via MiXCR and lists one record per CDR3 protein. The sample shows 9,000 to 9,500 distinct CDR3 sequences, about 15% of them seen only once. As to this clonotype: A junction end diverges from the germline sequence, so it may reflect a read error.

Sampling of bone marrow took place during active disease in every patient. Material: a population of CD138-negative cells sorted from bone marrow. V gene TRBV7-9 combines with J gene TRBJ1-1; D may be TRBD1 (5 bases). The TCR sequence derives from a donor at least 40 years old with multiple myeloma. The CDR3 DNA reads as TGTGCCAGCAGGGGGGAGACTGAGGCTTTCTTT. Its protein product is CASRGETEAFF. The full variable domain, its missing parts supplied by reference TRBV7-9 and TRBJ1-1, is DTGVSQNPRHKITKRGQNVTFRCDPISEHNRLYWYRQTLGQGPEFLTYFQNEAQLEKSRLLSDRFSAERPKGSFSTLEIQRTEQGDSAMYLCASRGETEAFFGQGTRLTVV.